This record concerns one T cell receptor (beta chain) sequence. Its specificity is not known. This sample was included in a study of T-cell reconstitution after alpha-beta-depleted transplantation in children. Study-level points and caveats: Reportedly, roughly two months post-transplant, alpha-beta T cells arose from several hundred expanded graft clones.

The CDR3 length is 12 residues. The ends were cut back, 3 bases at V and 4 bases at J, with 4 bases in the middle. The authors prepared the TCRbeta library with unique molecular identifiers. Via MiXCR, TCRdb re-called the PCR reads, giving one row per CDR3 protein. The table lists about 31,000 distinct CDR3 sequences, approximately 6.5% of them singletons, with 25% to 30% in the top ten. The source material was peripheral blood, sampled 60 days after TCRalphabeta/CD19-depleted stem cell transplant. The receptor comes from a child under two years old who had a stem cell transplant for acute myeloid leukemia, so the T cells may come from the graft donor. The gene calls are TRBV12-3 or TRBV12-4 and TRBJ2-1, with D hard to call. Here the CDR3 DNA reads TGTGCCAGCAGTTTCGTGTACAATGAGCAGTTCTTC. This codes for CASSFVYNEQFF.